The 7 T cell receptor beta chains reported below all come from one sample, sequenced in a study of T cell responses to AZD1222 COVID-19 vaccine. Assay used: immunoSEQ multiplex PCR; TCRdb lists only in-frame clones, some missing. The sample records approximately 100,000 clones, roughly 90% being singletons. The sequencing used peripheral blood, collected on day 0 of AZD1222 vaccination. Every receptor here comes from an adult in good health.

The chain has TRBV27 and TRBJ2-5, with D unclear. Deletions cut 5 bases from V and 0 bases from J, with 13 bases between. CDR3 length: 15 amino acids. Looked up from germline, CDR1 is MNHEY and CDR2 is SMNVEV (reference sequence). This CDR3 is CASSPTVPYQETQYF. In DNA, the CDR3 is TGTGCCAGCAGTCCTACGGTTCCGTACCAAGAGACCCAGTACTTC.

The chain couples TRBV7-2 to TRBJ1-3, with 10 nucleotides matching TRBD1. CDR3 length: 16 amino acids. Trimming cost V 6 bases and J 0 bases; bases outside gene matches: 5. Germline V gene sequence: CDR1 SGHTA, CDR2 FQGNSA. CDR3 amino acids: CASRTRTGGSGNTIYF. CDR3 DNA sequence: TGTGCCAGCAGAACTCGGACAGGGGGCTCTGGAAACACCATATATTTT. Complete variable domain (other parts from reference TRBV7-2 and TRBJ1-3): GAGVSQSPSNKVTEKGKDVELRCDPISGHTALYWYRQSLGQGLEFLIYFQGNSAPDKSGLPSDRFSAERTGGSVSTLTIQRTQQEDSAVYLCASRTRTGGSGNTIYFGEGSWLTVV.

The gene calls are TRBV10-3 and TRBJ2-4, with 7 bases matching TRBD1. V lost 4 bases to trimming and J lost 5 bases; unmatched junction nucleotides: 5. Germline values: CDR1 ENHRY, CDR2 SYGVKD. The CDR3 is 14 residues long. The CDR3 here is CAISGTGQQNIQYF. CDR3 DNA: TGTGCCATCAGTGGGACGGGACAGCAAAACATTCAGTACTTC.

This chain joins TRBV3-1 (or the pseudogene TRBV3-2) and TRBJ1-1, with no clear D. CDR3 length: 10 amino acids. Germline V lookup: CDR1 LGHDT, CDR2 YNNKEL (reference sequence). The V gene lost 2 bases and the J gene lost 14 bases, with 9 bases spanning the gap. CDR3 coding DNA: TGTGCCAGCAGCCAATGGTGGCCCTTCTTT. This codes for CASSQWWPFF.

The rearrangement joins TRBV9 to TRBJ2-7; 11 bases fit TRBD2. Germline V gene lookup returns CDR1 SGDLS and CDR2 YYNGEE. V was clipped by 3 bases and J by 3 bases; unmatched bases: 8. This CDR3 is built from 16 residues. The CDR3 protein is CASSGDLLAGVYEQYF. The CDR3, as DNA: TGTGCCAGCAGCGGGGATTTACTAGCGGGAGTCTACGAGCAGTACTTC.

The CDR3, as DNA: TGTGCCAGCAGCGTTCTCCGGGAGAGTGAAGCTTTCTTT. Residues: CASSVLRESEAFF. V gene TRBV9 combines with J gene TRBJ1-1; unclear D gene. V was shortened by 2 bases and J by 7 bases, with 12 bases between the two germline ends. The CDR3 runs to 13 residues. The germline gives CDR1 SGDLS, CDR2 YYNGEE.

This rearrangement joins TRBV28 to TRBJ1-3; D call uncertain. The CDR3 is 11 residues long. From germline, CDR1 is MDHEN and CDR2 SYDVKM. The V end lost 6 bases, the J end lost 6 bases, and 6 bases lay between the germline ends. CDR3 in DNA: TGTGCCAGCAGGGTGCAAAACACCATATATTTT. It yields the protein CASRVQNTIYF.